Here is one T cell receptor (beta chain) with its context. The CDR3 loop spans 15 amino acids. In germline, CDR1 is MNHEY, CDR2 SVGAGI. Trimming removed 2 bases at V and 0 bases at J, with 8 bases between. The entry originates in a study of blood T cell repertoires in COVID-19. Overall study: PBMCs, B-cell-depleted T cells, or T cells were the source of the cDNA or gDNA that made up the material.

TCRdb's copy holds only in-frame clones and misses some; the assay was immunoSEQ multiplex PCR. The data show over 85,000 clones, 80% to 95% seen once. V gene TRBV6-5 combines with J gene TRBJ1-5, with D unresolved. The sequence was collected from a woman aged 45-65 years with COVID-19, enrolled during active disease. The material sequenced was peripheral blood. DNA for the CDR3: TGTGCCAGCAGTTACGGGCAGTATAGCAATCAGCCCCAGCATTTT. It codes for CASSYGQYSNQPQHF.